The rows below give T cell receptor beta chains drawn from one sample of a study of OX40 agonist ivuxolimab in advanced cancers. Sequenced by immunoSEQ multiplex PCR; TCRdb stores in-frame clones only, minus some. The sample contains 71,000 or so clones, roughly 77% of which appear only once. The sequences come from CD4+ or CD8+ T cells sorted from blood, collected in a trial of the OX40 agonist ivuxolimab. These receptors originate from an adult with an advanced solid tumor such as melanoma, head and neck, liver or kidney cancer. Both conserved end residues are part of each CDR3. The order of the fields is V gene, clone size, D gene, J gene, CDR3 protein, CDR3 DNA. D genes are given only for firm matches. A clone size is listed for some rows: how often the clone was seen (once, few, many), or a class if it is expanded.

v_call: TRBV11-3
clone_size: NA
d_call: NA
j_call: TRBJ2-3
cdr3_aa: CASSPPNLCATDTQYF
cdr3_nt: TGTGCCAGCAGCCCCCCTAATTTATGCGCTACAGATACGCAGTATTTT

v_call: TRBV16
clone_size: few
d_call: NA
j_call: TRBJ1-1
cdr3_aa: CASSLEKGTEAFF
cdr3_nt: TGTGCCAGCAGCCTCGAAAAGGGGACTGAAGCTTTCTTT

v_call: TRBV5-1
clone_size: few
d_call: NA
j_call: TRBJ1-2
cdr3_aa: CASSRDSEKSYGYTF
cdr3_nt: TGCGCCAGCAGTCGCGACTCCGAAAAGAGCTATGGCTACACCTTC

v_call: TRBV21-1
clone_size: NA
d_call: NA
j_call: TRBJ2-7
cdr3_aa: CASSSTYEQYF
cdr3_nt: TGTGCCAGCAGCAGCACCTACGAGCAGTACTTC

v_call: TRBV4-3
clone_size: NA
d_call: NA
j_call: TRBJ1-1
cdr3_aa: CASSRMVGDTEAFF
cdr3_nt: TGCGCCAGCAGCCGGATGGTGGGGGACACTGAAGCTTTCTTT

v_call: TRBV5-1
clone_size: NA
d_call: NA
j_call: TRBJ1-2
cdr3_aa: CASSPEGPLYGYTF
cdr3_nt: TGCGCCAGCAGCCCGGAGGGACCGCTCTATGGCTACACCTTC

v_call: TRBV11-3
clone_size: NA
d_call: TRBD2
j_call: TRBJ2-7
cdr3_aa: CASSEKGTTLYEQYF
cdr3_nt: TGTGCCAGCAGCGAGAAGGGGACTACCCTTTACGAGCAGTACTTC

v_call: TRBV2
clone_size: NA
d_call: TRBD2
j_call: TRBJ2-1
cdr3_aa: CASIWLAGAGEQFF
cdr3_nt: TGTGCCAGCATCTGGCTAGCGGGGGCGGGTGAGCAGTTCTTC

v_call: TRBV5-8
clone_size: NA
d_call: NA
j_call: TRBJ1-1
cdr3_aa: CASSFGRMNTEAFF
cdr3_nt: TGTGCCAGCAGCTTTGGACGGATGAACACTGAAGCTTTCTTT

v_call: TRBV2
clone_size: few
d_call: NA
j_call: TRBJ2-7
cdr3_aa: CASRDNYEQYF
cdr3_nt: TGTGCCAGCAGGGATAACTACGAGCAGTACTTC

v_call: TRBV6-5
clone_size: NA
d_call: TRBD1
j_call: TRBJ2-7
cdr3_aa: CASSYSGTGSSEQYF
cdr3_nt: TGTGCCAGCAGTTACTCCGGGACAGGGTCATCCGAGCAGTACTTC

v_call: TRBV14
clone_size: NA
d_call: NA
j_call: TRBJ1-1
cdr3_aa: CASSPHRERVDTEAFF
cdr3_nt: TGTGCCAGCAGCCCGCACAGGGAGAGGGTTGACACTGAAGCTTTCTTT

v_call: TRBV4-1
clone_size: NA
d_call: TRBD1
j_call: TRBJ2-2
cdr3_aa: CASSQDRGQGELFF
cdr3_nt: TGCGCCAGCAGCCAAGACAGGGGGCAAGGGGAGCTGTTTTTT

v_call: TRBV7-2
clone_size: NA
d_call: NA
j_call: TRBJ2-3
cdr3_aa: CASSLAGRRDTQYF
cdr3_nt: TGTGCCAGCAGCTTAGCGGGGAGAAGGGATACGCAGTATTTT

v_call: TRBV5-1
clone_size: once
d_call: NA
j_call: TRBJ1-1
cdr3_aa: CASSPQGFEAFF
cdr3_nt: TGCGCCAGCAGCCCACAGGGTTTCGAAGCTTTCTTT

v_call: TRBV11-3
clone_size: NA
d_call: NA
j_call: TRBJ1-1
cdr3_aa: CASTTQQGNTEAFF
cdr3_nt: TGTGCCAGCACCACCCAACAGGGGAACACTGAAGCTTTCTTT

v_call: TRBV6-5
clone_size: NA
d_call: NA
j_call: TRBJ1-5
cdr3_aa: CASSYGRNQPQHF
cdr3_nt: TGTGCCAGCAGTTACGGGAGGAATCAGCCCCAGCATTTT

v_call: TRBV25-1
clone_size: once
d_call: NA
j_call: TRBJ2-7
cdr3_aa: CASSAHPAFYEQYF
cdr3_nt: TGTGCCAGCAGTGCACACCCCGCCTTCTACGAGCAGTACTTC

v_call: TRBV19
clone_size: NA
d_call: NA
j_call: TRBJ1-4
cdr3_aa: CASSIDRLQRNEKLFF
cdr3_nt: TGTGCCAGTAGTATAGATCGCTTGCAGAGAAATGAAAAACTGTTTTTT

v_call: TRBV7-7
clone_size: NA
d_call: NA
j_call: TRBJ2-5
cdr3_aa: CASSFGLEETQYF
cdr3_nt: TGTGCTAGCAGCTTCGGACTTGAAGAGACCCAGTACTTC

v_call: TRBV7-2
clone_size: NA
d_call: NA
j_call: TRBJ2-1
cdr3_aa: CASSPGATSYNEQFF
cdr3_nt: TGTGCCAGCAGCCCTGGGGCTACATCCTACAATGAGCAGTTCTTC

v_call: TRBV5-6
clone_size: NA
d_call: NA
j_call: TRBJ1-6
cdr3_aa: CASSRLGANNSPLHF
cdr3_nt: TGTGCCAGCAGCCGTCTTGGGGCAAATAATTCACCCCTCCACTTT

v_call: TRBV4-3
clone_size: NA
d_call: TRBD2
j_call: TRBJ2-1
cdr3_aa: CASSQAAGGSYNEQFF
cdr3_nt: TGCGCCAGCAGCCAGGCAGCGGGAGGGTCCTACAATGAGCAGTTCTTC

v_call: TRBV27
clone_size: NA
d_call: NA
j_call: TRBJ1-6
cdr3_aa: CASSLERDRELGDSPLHF
cdr3_nt: TGTGCCAGCAGTTTAGAGAGGGATCGGGAATTAGGGGATTCACCCCTCCACTTT

v_call: TRBV9
clone_size: NA
d_call: NA
j_call: TRBJ1-5
cdr3_aa: CASSGENPDQPQHF
cdr3_nt: TGTGCCAGCAGCGGAGAGAACCCCGATCAGCCCCAGCATTTT